These T cell receptor beta chains were read from a single sample in a study of regulatory T cells in long-lasting Graves disease. MiXCR, run by TCRdb on the multiplex PCR reads, gives a single entry per CDR3 protein. The sample gives 520,000 or so distinct CDR3 sequences, more than 10% of which show up once; over 7% is in the top ten. The same sample was also studied in work on T cells in Graves' hyperthyroidism and ophthalmopathy.

Source: peripheral blood mononuclear cells (PBMCs), taken at new diagnosis, from a patient treated with antithyroid drugs. The receptors here all came from a woman in her thirties with Graves disease. Both conserved end residues are part of each CDR3. D genes are given only for firm matches. Clone size appears in some rows only: once, few, many, or a class for an expanded clone.

J: TRBJ2-1; D: NA; size: NA; V: TRBV24-1; CDR3: CATSDSRRLVPGANEQFF; DNA: TGTGCCACCAGTGATTCCCGAAGACTAGTCCCTGGGGCCAATGAGCAGTTCTTC
J: TRBJ2-1; D: NA; size: few; V: TRBV4-3; CDR3: CASSQSSSYNEQFF; DNA: TGCGCCAGCAGCCAGTCGAGCTCCTACAATGAGCAGTTCTTC
J: TRBJ1-5; D: NA; size: many; V: TRBV2; CDR3: CAASLEGNQPQHF; DNA: TGTGCCGCAAGTTTGGAGGGCAATCAGCCCCAGCATTTT
J: TRBJ1-5; D: NA; size: many; V: TRBV20-1; CDR3: CSARDRRGSQPQHF; DNA: TGCAGTGCTAGAGATCGGAGAGGTTCTCAGCCCCAGCATTTT
J: TRBJ2-7; D: TRBD1; size: many; V: TRBV6-2/TRBV6-3; CDR3: CASTHGGTGAYEQYF; DNA: TGTGCCAGCACCCACGGAGGGACAGGAGCCTACGAGCAGTACTTC
J: TRBJ2-1; D: NA; size: few; V: TRBV29-1; CDR3: CSVWDFLSSTNEQFF; DNA: TGCAGCGTTTGGGACTTTCTCTCATCAACGAATGAGCAGTTCTTC
J: TRBJ2-1; D: TRBD1; size: many; V: TRBV12-3/TRBV12-4; CDR3: CASSYRGQGDNEQFF; DNA: TGTGCCAGCAGTTATCGCGGACAGGGAGACAATGAGCAGTTCTTC
J: TRBJ2-3; D: NA; size: NA; V: TRBV29-1; CDR3: CSVVVGTDTQYF; DNA: TGCAGCGTTGTAGTGGGCACGGATACGCAGTATTTT
J: TRBJ2-7; D: NA; size: many; V: TRBV7-8; CDR3: CASSLGIAYEQYF; DNA: TGTGCCAGCAGCTTAGGTATAGCCTACGAGCAGTACTTC
J: TRBJ2-2; D: TRBD2; size: NA; V: TRBV7-2; CDR3: CASSFFRTSGTGELFF; DNA: TGTGCCAGCAGCTTCTTCAGGACTAGCGGCACCGGGGAGCTGTTTTTT
J: TRBJ2-1; D: TRBD2; size: NA; V: TRBV19; CDR3: CASSIIAGGPRDNEQFF; DNA: TGTGCCAGTAGTATAATAGCGGGAGGGCCTAGGGACAATGAGCAGTTCTTC
J: TRBJ2-1; D: TRBD2; size: many; V: TRBV20-1; CDR3: CSARSGRAMNEQFF; DNA: TGCAGTGCTAGGAGCGGGAGGGCCATGAATGAGCAGTTCTTC
J: TRBJ2-3; D: NA; size: few; V: TRBV6-1; CDR3: CASSLRASRYTDTQYF; DNA: TGTGCCAGCAGCCTACGAGCTAGCCGATACACAGATACGCAGTATTTT
J: TRBJ2-6; D: NA; size: many; V: TRBV7-9; CDR3: CASSVGSGANVLTF; DNA: TGTGCCAGCAGCGTCGGCTCTGGGGCCAACGTCCTGACTTTC
J: TRBJ1-5; D: NA; size: many; V: TRBV28; CDR3: CASSFGGGNNQPQHF; DNA: TGTGCCAGCAGTTTTGGCGGGGGGAACAATCAGCCCCAGCATTTT
J: TRBJ1-5; D: TRBD1; size: many; V: TRBV12-3/TRBV12-4; CDR3: CASRSGTGVNQPQHF; DNA: TGTGCCAGCAGATCCGGGACAGGGGTCAATCAGCCCCAGCATTTT
J: TRBJ2-5; D: NA; size: many; V: TRBV20-1; CDR3: CSATIKETQYF; DNA: TGCAGTGCTACCATTAAAGAGACCCAGTACTTC
J: TRBJ1-1; D: TRBD1; size: many; V: TRBV6-2/TRBV6-3; CDR3: CASTVRGAGTEAFF; DNA: TGTGCCAGCACCGTCAGGGGGGCCGGCACTGAAGCTTTCTTT
J: TRBJ1-1; D: NA; size: many; V: TRBV29-1; CDR3: CSAQGWANTEAFF; DNA: TGCAGCGCTCAGGGGTGGGCGAACACTGAAGCTTTCTTT
J: TRBJ2-7; D: NA; size: many; V: TRBV19; CDR3: CASSPRVIASLRASYEQYF; DNA: TGTGCCAGTAGTCCTCGAGTGATAGCGAGCCTCCGAGCCTCCTACGAGCAGTACTTC
J: TRBJ1-4; D: TRBD1; size: many; V: TRBV12-3/TRBV12-4; CDR3: CASRQRQGREKLFF; DNA: TGTGCCAGCAGGCAACGACAGGGGAGGGAAAAACTGTTTTTT